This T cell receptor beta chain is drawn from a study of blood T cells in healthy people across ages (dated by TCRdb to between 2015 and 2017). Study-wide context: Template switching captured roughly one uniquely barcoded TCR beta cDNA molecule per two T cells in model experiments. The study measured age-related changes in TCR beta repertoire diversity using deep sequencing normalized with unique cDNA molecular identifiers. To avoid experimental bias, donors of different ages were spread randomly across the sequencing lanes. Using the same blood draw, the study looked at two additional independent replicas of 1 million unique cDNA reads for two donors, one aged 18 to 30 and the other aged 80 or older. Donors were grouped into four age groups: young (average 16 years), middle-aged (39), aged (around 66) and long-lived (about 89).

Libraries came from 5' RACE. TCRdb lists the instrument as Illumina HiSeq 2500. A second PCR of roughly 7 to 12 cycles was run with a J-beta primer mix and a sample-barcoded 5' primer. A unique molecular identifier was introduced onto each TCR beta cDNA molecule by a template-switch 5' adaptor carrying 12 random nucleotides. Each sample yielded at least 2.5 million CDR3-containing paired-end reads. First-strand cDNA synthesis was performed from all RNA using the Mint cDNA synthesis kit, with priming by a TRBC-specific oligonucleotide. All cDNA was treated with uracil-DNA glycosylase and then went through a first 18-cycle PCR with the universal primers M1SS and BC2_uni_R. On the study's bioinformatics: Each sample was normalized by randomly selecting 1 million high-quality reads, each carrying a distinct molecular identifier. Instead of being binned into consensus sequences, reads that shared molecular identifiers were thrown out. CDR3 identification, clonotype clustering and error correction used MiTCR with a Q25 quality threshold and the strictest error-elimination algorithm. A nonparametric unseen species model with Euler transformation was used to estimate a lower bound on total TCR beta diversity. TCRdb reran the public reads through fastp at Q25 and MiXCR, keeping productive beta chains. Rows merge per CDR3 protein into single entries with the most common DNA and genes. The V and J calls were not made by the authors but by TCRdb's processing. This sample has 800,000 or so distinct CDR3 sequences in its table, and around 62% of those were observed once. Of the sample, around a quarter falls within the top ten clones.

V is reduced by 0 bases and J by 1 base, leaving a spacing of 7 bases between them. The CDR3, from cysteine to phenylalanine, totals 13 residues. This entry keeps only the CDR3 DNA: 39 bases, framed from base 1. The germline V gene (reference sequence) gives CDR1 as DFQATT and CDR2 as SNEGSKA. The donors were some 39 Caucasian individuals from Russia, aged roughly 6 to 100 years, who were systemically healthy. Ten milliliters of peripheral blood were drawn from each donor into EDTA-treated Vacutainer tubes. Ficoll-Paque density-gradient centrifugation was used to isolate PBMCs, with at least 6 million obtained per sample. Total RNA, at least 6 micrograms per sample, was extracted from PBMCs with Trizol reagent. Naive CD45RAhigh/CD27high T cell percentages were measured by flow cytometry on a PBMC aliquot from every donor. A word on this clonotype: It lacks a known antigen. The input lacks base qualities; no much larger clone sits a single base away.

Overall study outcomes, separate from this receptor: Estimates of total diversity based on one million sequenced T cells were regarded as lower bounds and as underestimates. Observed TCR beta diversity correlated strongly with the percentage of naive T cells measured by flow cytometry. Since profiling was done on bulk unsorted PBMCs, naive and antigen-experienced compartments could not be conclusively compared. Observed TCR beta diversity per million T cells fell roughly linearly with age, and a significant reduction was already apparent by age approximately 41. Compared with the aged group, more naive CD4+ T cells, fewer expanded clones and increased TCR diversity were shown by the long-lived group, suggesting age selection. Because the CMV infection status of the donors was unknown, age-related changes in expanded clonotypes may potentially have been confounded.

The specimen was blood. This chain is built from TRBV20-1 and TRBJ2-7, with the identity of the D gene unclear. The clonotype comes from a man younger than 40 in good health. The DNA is TGCAGTGCTAGAGATCTCCGTTCCTACGAGCAGTACTTC. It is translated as CSARDLRSYEQYF.